This TCR beta chain was identified during a study of blood T cell repertoires in COVID-19. V lost 8 bases, J lost 1 base, and 4 bases stayed unmatched. The CDR3 is 13 amino acids. CDR1 SQVTM and CDR2 ANQGSEA come from the germline V gene. The protocol was immunoSEQ multiplex PCR, while the TCRdb copy is restricted to in-frame clones and leaves out a portion. The table shows 200,000 to 250,000 clones, with roughly 82% occurring only once. The sequenced sample consisted of peripheral blood. The chain has TRBV29-1 and TRBJ2-2; 7 positions match TRBD1. The TCR comes from a man over 45 with active or convalescent COVID-19. The chain's CDR3 is CSSRDRNTGELFF. For the CDR3, the DNA is TGCAGCAGCCGGGACAGGAACACCGGGGAGCTGTTTTTT.